The 29 T cell receptor beta chains presented below share a single source sample, sequenced in a study of T cells after yellow fever vaccination. TCRdb passed the 5' RACE reads through MiXCR, listing each CDR3 protein once. The repertoire includes fewer than 650,000 distinct CDR3 sequences, roughly a fifth of them detected once, and approximately 16% sits in the top ten. Specimen: PBMCs, collected approximately 22 days after the first yellow fever vaccination. These TCRs come from a man younger than 30 who received the YFV17D yellow fever vaccine.

The CDR3, as DNA: TGTGCCAGCAGCCGGACTAGCGCGAGCTCCTACAATGAGCAGTTCTTC. This encodes CASSRTSASSYNEQFF. The V and J genes are TRBV7-3 and TRBJ2-1; 9 positions match TRBD2. The CDR3 extends over 16 amino acids. Trimming cost V 5 bases and J 0 bases; bases outside gene matches: 5. The germline gives CDR1 SGHTA, CDR2 FQGTGA.

This clonotype showed up just a few times. The chain couples TRBV5-1 to TRBJ2-3; 9 nucleotides line up with TRBD1. The germline CDR1 and CDR2 sequences are SGHRS and YFSETQ. The CDR3 is 16 amino acids. The junction had 5 bases not matched to a gene; V was cut back by 0 bases and J by 3 bases. CDR3 nucleotide sequence: TGCGCCAGCAGCTTGGCCTCTGGACAGGGGACAGATACGCAGTATTTT. The encoded protein is CASSLASGQGTDTQYF.

The sample holds a few counts of this clonotype. The chain links TRBV7-2 to TRBJ2-7, with 7 bases that match TRBD1. CDR1 and CDR2 (germline): SGHTA, FQGNSA. The CDR3 runs 14 residues. Losses at the gene ends were 2 bases for V and 2 bases for J; bases not matched to a gene: 3. Written as DNA, the CDR3 is TGTGCCAGCAGCTTAAACAGGGGTACCTACGAGCAGTACTTC. Translation gives CASSLNRGTYEQYF.

This clonotype was counted a few times. The chain links TRBV2 to TRBJ1-5; 7 bases align to TRBD1. The J segment lost 0 bases and the V segment lost 7 bases, leaving 6 bases of the junction unmatched. Germline-derived CDR1 and CDR2 are SNHLY and FYNNEI. The CDR3 is made up of 15 amino acids. The chain's CDR3 is CASKRDSYSNQPQHF. The DNA for the CDR3 is TGTGCCAGCAAGAGGGACAGCTATAGCAATCAGCCCCAGCATTTT.

The chain combines TRBV6-2 or TRBV6-3 with TRBJ1-2; 7 bases match TRBD1. V dropped 6 bases and J dropped 7; count of bases not matched to a gene: 8. Germline CDR1 reads MNHEY; CDR2 reads SVGEGT. The CDR3 contains 13 residues. The CDR3, as DNA: TGTGCCAGCAGCGGACAGGTTATAACTGGCTACACCTTC. It yields the protein CASSGQVITGYTF.

This chain uses TRBV7-3 with TRBJ1-1; tentative D call: TRBD1 (5 bases). Germline values: CDR1 SGHTA, CDR2 FQGTGA. V dropped 5 bases and J dropped 1 base, with 11 bases sitting between them. CDR3 length: 14 residues. The CDR3 DNA reads as TGTGCCAGCAGCCCCGGACACGCGAACACTGAAGCTTTCTTT. This gives the protein CASSPGHANTEAFF.

This clonotype was counted between two and nine times. This chain links TRBV25-1 with TRBJ2-1; perhaps D is TRBD1 or TRBD2 (5 bases each). Trimming shortened V by 2 bases and J by 0 bases, and 14 bases separated the two germline ends. Germline lookup yields CDR1 MGHDK and CDR2 SYGVNS. This CDR3 has 17 residues. The CDR3 is CASSEGGSQSSYNEQFF. For the CDR3, the DNA is TGTGCCAGCAGTGAAGGGGGTAGCCAGAGCTCCTACAATGAGCAGTTCTTC.

This clonotype was seen at least ten times. The chain has TRBV4-3 and TRBJ1-4, with D tentatively TRBD1 (6 bases). Trimming removed 1 base at V and 5 bases at J, with 23 bases between. Looked up from germline, CDR1 is LGHNA and CDR2 is YSLEER. The CDR3 covers 19 residues. CDR3 in amino acids: CASSQVGGAGATINEKLFF. The DNA for the CDR3 is TGCGCCAGCAGCCAAGTGGGGGGGGCGGGGGCGACCATCAATGAAAAACTGTTTTTT.

The chain is built from TRBV5-1 and TRBJ1-1, with no clear D. V was clipped by 0 bases and J by 1 base, with 7 bases between them. This CDR3 has 14 residues. The germline V gene encodes CDR1 SGHRS and CDR2 YFSETQ. For the CDR3, the DNA is TGCGCCAGCAGCTTGGACAGCCAGAACACTGAAGCTTTCTTT. Residues: CASSLDSQNTEAFF.

This rearrangement joins TRBV6-1 to TRBJ1-2; D not certain. The CDR3 has 13 residues. In germline, CDR1 is MNHNS, CDR2 SASEGT. V gave up 7 bases and J gave up 3 bases, with 12 bases separating them. The CDR3 sequence is CASKRTEYYGYTF. The CDR3 DNA is TGTGCCAGCAAACGGACGGAATACTATGGCTACACCTTC.

This clonotype turned up a few times. V is TRBV28 and J is TRBJ2-3, with 13 bases identical to TRBD2. Germline V gene data show CDR1 as MDHEN and CDR2 as SYDVKM. The V gene end was trimmed by 3 bases and the J gene end by 2 bases; junction bases not matched to a gene: 8. This CDR3 is 18 amino acids long. The CDR3 is CASSFSRTSGGVTDTQYF. The CDR3 DNA sequence: TGTGCCAGCAGTTTCTCTCGGACTAGCGGGGGAGTCACAGATACGCAGTATTTT.

In this sample, this clonotype turned up a few times. V is TRBV6-2 or TRBV6-3 and J is TRBJ2-5; D ambiguous. The CDR3 has 14 residues. The germline V and J ends were trimmed by 5 bases and 3 bases, with 13 bases remaining between them. Germline CDR1 MNHEY, CDR2 SVGEGT. The CDR3 loop reads CASSTQFVEETQYF. In DNA form, the CDR3 reads TGTGCCAGCAGTACACAATTCGTGGAAGAGACCCAGTACTTC.

The chain employs TRBV7-8 and TRBJ2-7; D assignment may be TRBD1 or TRBD2 (5 bases each). Trimming removed 4 bases at V and 9 bases at J, with 19 bases between. The CDR3 sequence is 14 residues long. The V gene's germline CDR1 is SGHVS and CDR2 FQNEAQ. CDR3 sequence (DNA): TGTGCCAGCAGCTCCCAGACTGGGGGTTTAAGGCAGTACGTC. It codes for CASSSQTGGLRQYV.

This clonotype was counted a few times. The V and J genes are TRBV12-3 or TRBV12-4 and TRBJ2-2; 9 bases are a match to TRBD1. The CDR3 is 15 amino acids. V was pared by 5 bases and J by 6 bases, with 7 bases of the junction left unmatched. The CDR3 loop is CASSPGTGRPGELFF. CDR3 bases: TGTGCCAGCAGTCCCGGGACAGGGAGACCCGGGGAGCTGTTTTTT.

This clonotype was counted a few times. J is TRBJ2-5 and V is TRBV12-3 or TRBV12-4, with no clear D. V was trimmed by 6 bases and J by 6 bases, leaving 8 bases between them. CDR3 length equals 11 residues. The CDR3 bases are TGTGCCAGCAGCATGGACCAGACCCAGTACTTC. Its protein is CASSMDQTQYF.

This clonotype has ten or more counts. The CDR3 nucleotides are TGTGCCAGCAGCCAAGTCAGGGAGACCCAGTACTTC. Encoded protein: CASSQVRETQYF. V gene TRBV3-1 combines with J gene TRBJ2-5; D unresolved. Trimming took 1 base from V and 5 from J, leaving 5 bases between them. Germline loops: CDR1 LGHDT, CDR2 YNNKEL (reference sequence). This CDR3 contains 12 residues.

This clonotype was picked up a small number of times. The gene calls are TRBV5-1 and TRBJ2-5; either TRBD1 or TRBD2 may fit D (5 bases each). The CDR3 sequence is 15 residues long. V was cut by 0 bases and J by 2 bases, with 11 bases left in between. Per the germline V gene, CDR1 is SGHRS and CDR2 is YFSETQ. The DNA for the CDR3 is TGCGCCAGCAGCTTGGGGGACGGGGCTCAAGAGACCCAGTACTTC. Translation: CASSLGDGAQETQYF.

This clonotype was counted between two and nine times. The chain employs TRBV12-3 or TRBV12-4 and TRBJ1-1; 7 positions agree with TRBD1. This CDR3 is 13 amino acids long. V shed 8 bases and J 1 base; nucleotides not matched to a gene: 4. The CDR3 here is CASHRGPNTEAFF. The CDR3 DNA reads as TGTGCCAGCCACAGGGGACCGAACACTGAAGCTTTCTTT.

The rearrangement links TRBV13 to TRBJ2-1; TRBD2 matches at 11 bases. J gave up 3 bases and V 5 bases, and 3 bases lay outside the gene matches. Germline V lookup: CDR1 PRHDT, CDR2 FYEKMQ (reference sequence). There are 15 residues in the CDR3. In DNA, the CDR3 is TGTGCCAGCAGCACGGGACTAGCGGTCTACAATGAGCAGTTCTTC. Translation gives CASSTGLAVYNEQFF.

The J gene is TRBJ1-2, the V gene TRBV18; unclear D gene. The V end lost 1 base, the J end lost 1 base, and 7 bases lay between the germline ends. The CDR3 contains 14 residues. CDR1 is KGHSH, CDR2 LQKENI, per germline. DNA for the CDR3: TGTGCCAGCTCACCACTCGCAGTTAACTATGGCTACACCTTC. Residues: CASSPLAVNYGYTF.

This sequence joins TRBV5-4 and TRBJ2-7; D is possibly TRBD1 (6 bases). Trimming cost V 4 bases and J 2 bases, with 16 bases left between them. The CDR3 totals 15 residues. CDR1 is SGHNT, CDR2 YYREEE, per germline (reference sequence). The CDR3 protein is CASSPSGTRPYEQYF. CDR3 in DNA: TGTGCCAGCAGCCCCTCCGGGACAAGGCCCTACGAGCAGTACTTC.

V usage is TRBV7-2 and J usage is TRBJ2-1; tentative D call: TRBD1 (5 bases). The length of the CDR3 is 15 residues. V dropped 1 base and J dropped 7 bases, with 14 bases sitting between them. The germline V gene has CDR1 SGHTA and CDR2 FQGNSA. As DNA, the CDR3 is TGTGCCAGCAGCTTAGGGCAGGGTGTGGGGAATGAGCAGTTCTTC. Translating gives CASSLGQGVGNEQFF.

V usage is TRBV7-9 and J usage is TRBJ2-7; D perhaps matches TRBD1 (6 bases). Per germline, CDR1 SEHNR and CDR2 FQNEAQ (reference sequence). This CDR3 has 14 residues. Between the trimmed V and J ends, which lost 4 bases and 3 bases, there was a span of 13 bases. The CDR3 loop is CASSYTGLYYEQYF. CDR3 in DNA: TGTGCCAGCAGCTATACAGGGCTCTACTACGAGCAGTACTTC.

The sample holds many counts of this clonotype. The V and J genes are TRBV6-1 and TRBJ1-5, with D perhaps TRBD1 (5 bases). V was cut by 6 bases and J by 0 bases, with 18 bases left in between. The V gene's germline CDR1 is MNHNS and CDR2 SASEGT. The CDR3 has 17 amino acids. CDR3 nucleotides: TGTGCCAGCAGCCTCCCCCGGGACTTAAGTAGCAATCAGCCCCAGCATTTT. As protein: CASSLPRDLSSNQPQHF.

This clonotype was seen at least ten times. CDR3 sequence (DNA): TGCGCCAGCAGCTTGGCGGGGCAGAACACCGGGGAGCTGTTTTTT. It specifies CASSLAGQNTGELFF. The genes are TRBV5-1 and TRBJ2-2; D tentatively reads TRBD1 or TRBD2 (5 bases each). Germline V gene sequence: CDR1 SGHRS, CDR2 YFSETQ. With 0 bases removed from V and 1 base from J, the gap between germline ends came to 7 bases. There are 15 residues in the CDR3.

The chain carries TRBV10-1 and TRBJ2-5; 9 nucleotides align to TRBD2. This CDR3 has 14 residues. Germline trimming cut 0 bases from V and 5 bases from J; bases unmatched to any gene: 1. The V gene's germline CDR1 is WNHNN and CDR2 SYGVQD (reference sequence). The CDR3 DNA follows: TGCGCCAGCAGTGAGTCTCTAGCGGGGGAGACCCAGTACTTC. Protein sequence: CASSESLAGETQYF.

The CDR3 spells CASSLGQGRYGYTF. Here the CDR3 DNA reads TGTGCCAGCAGCTTGGGACAGGGGCGGTATGGCTACACCTTC. This rearrangement joins TRBV28 to TRBJ1-2; TRBD1 aligns across 10 bases. Trimming cost V 6 bases and J 5 bases; bases outside gene matches: 6. The CDR3 is 14 amino acids. CDR1 and CDR2 from the germline V gene are MDHEN and SYDVKM.

This clonotype was detected a few times. The chain links TRBV28 to TRBJ1-1; a possible D gene is TRBD1 (5 bases). The CDR3 runs to 15 residues. Trimming shortened V by 3 bases and J by 5 bases, and 16 bases separated the two germline ends. Germline-derived CDR1 and CDR2 are MDHEN and SYDVKM. In DNA form, the CDR3 reads TGTGCCAGCAGTTTTCGGGGCAGGGTAAGGACTGAAGCTTTCTTT. This sequence encodes CASSFRGRVRTEAFF.

The chain joins TRBV7-9 to TRBJ1-5; D is unresolved. The V end lost 2 bases, the J end lost 3 bases, and 11 bases lay between the germline ends. Per the germline V gene, CDR1 is SEHNR and CDR2 is FQNEAQ (reference sequence). This CDR3 comprises 15 residues. The CDR3 sequence: CASSLRHGYNQPQHF. CDR3 nucleotide sequence: TGTGCCAGCAGCTTACGACATGGCTACAATCAGCCCCAGCATTTT.